This T cell receptor (beta chain) derives from a study of T cells after yellow fever vaccination. Study details: Researchers used SMART-Seq v4 Ultra Low Input to prepare fractions that had low cell numbers. Study-wide points: Clones from primary vaccination mostly reappeared after the booster (about 97% CD4, approximately 86% CD8). The bulk population could contribute abundant contaminating clonotypes to FACS-sorted repertoires.

In its sample, this clonotype was seen a few times. Its specificity is not known. The study made its TCR cDNA through 5'RACE template switching. That step introduced a universal primer site along with UMIs. TCRdb ran MiXCR on the 5' RACE reads and lists one entry per CDR3 protein. This table holds approximately 330,000 distinct CDR3 sequences, approximately 12% found once. The CDR3 is made up of 14 amino acids. With V trimmed by 3 bases and J by 2 bases, 3 bases remained unmatched. The germline gives CDR1 SGHRS, CDR2 YFSETQ. The sample consisted of CD4+ T cells sorted from PBMCs, taken 15 days after the yellow fever booster vaccination. This chain uses TRBV5-1 with TRBJ1-2; TRBD1 matches 8 bases. The source of this sequence is a man between 18 and 35 years old who received the YFV17D yellow fever vaccine. The CDR3 spells CASSSGQANYGYTF. The DNA for the CDR3 is TGCGCCAGCAGCTCGGGACAGGCCAACTATGGCTACACCTTC.